One and the same sample provided the 10 T cell receptor beta chains below, sequenced in a study of blood T cell repertoires in COVID-19. Produced via immunoSEQ multiplex PCR; TCRdb's table is partial and in-frame only. The table shows about 52,000 clones, with over 75% occurring only once. The sample taken for sequencing was peripheral blood. These receptors originate from a man between 65 and 85 years old with acute or convalescent COVID-19.

This chain uses TRBV27 with TRBJ2-3; 10 bases are shared with TRBD1. V lost 0 bases, J lost 3 bases, and 0 bases stayed unmatched. Germline values: CDR1 MNHEY, CDR2 SMNVEV (reference sequence). The CDR3 length is 15 residues. The CDR3 nucleotides are TGTGCCAGCAGTTTATCGGGACAGGGGACAGATACGCAGTATTTT. Translating it yields CASSLSGQGTDTQYF.

The genes are TRBV5-1 and TRBJ1-2; TRBD1 agrees at 9 bases. Trimming at V came to 2 bases and at J to 3 bases, leaving 2 bases not matched to a gene. The CDR3 has 14 amino acids. The germline V gene encodes CDR1 SGHRS and CDR2 YFSETQ. The CDR3 region has the DNA TGCGCCAGCAGCTTACAGGGGGCTGACTATGGCTACACCTTC. This codes for CASSLQGADYGYTF.

The chain employs TRBV7-2 and TRBJ2-7; TRBD2 is a possible D gene (6 bases). Per germline, CDR1 SGHTA and CDR2 FQGNSA. Trimming removed 0 bases at V and 0 bases at J, with 9 bases between. The CDR3 sequence is 15 residues long. The CDR3 sequence is CASSLAAGSSYEQYF. The DNA for the CDR3 is TGTGCCAGCAGCTTAGCGGCGGGAAGCTCCTACGAGCAGTACTTC.

V gene TRBV19 combines with J gene TRBJ2-6, with 11 bases lining up with TRBD1. The CDR3 length is 18 residues. The V and J ends lost 5 bases and 0 bases, in that order; junction bases with no gene match: 6. From germline, CDR1 is LNHDA and CDR2 SQIVND (reference sequence). The CDR3 region has the DNA TGTGCCAGTAGTCCTGGGACAGGGGGTAACTCTGGGGCCAACGTCCTGACTTTC. The encoded protein is CASSPGTGGNSGANVLTF.

The chain combines TRBV15 with TRBJ1-5; 7 nucleotides line up with TRBD1. Trimming took 3 bases from V and 4 from J; bases not matched to a gene: 3. CDR1 and CDR2 (germline): LNHNV, YYDKDF (reference sequence). The CDR3 runs to 14 residues. CDR3 sequence (DNA): TGTGCCACCAGCAGGAAGACAGGGAATCAGCCCCAGCATTTT. Protein sequence: CATSRKTGNQPQHF.

The rearrangement joins TRBV6-2 or TRBV6-3 to TRBJ1-5; a weak D match, TRBD1 (5 bases). CDR1 and CDR2 (germline): MNHEY, SVGEGT. The ends were cut back, 4 bases at V and 0 bases at J, with 19 bases in the middle. The CDR3 loop spans 18 amino acids. The CDR3 DNA sequence: TGTGCCAGCAGTTCCGGAGGGACCTCCTCCTATAGCAATCAGCCCCAGCATTTT. This encodes CASSSGGTSSYSNQPQHF.

V usage is TRBV19 and J usage is TRBJ2-5, with D possibly matching TRBD2 (5 bases). CDR3 size: 14 residues. CDR1 LNHDA and CDR2 SQIVND come from the germline V gene (reference sequence). Trimming took 8 bases from V and 6 from J, leaving 19 bases between them. The CDR3: CASSLTRGLKTQYF. CDR3 coding DNA: TGTGCCAGTTCCCTCACACGAGGGCTGAAGACCCAGTACTTC. The entire variable domain, with the rest obtained from reference TRBV19 and TRBJ2-5, is as follows: DGGITQSPKYLFRKEGQNVTLSCEQNLNHDAMYWYRQDPGQGLRLIYYSQIVNDFQKGDIAEGYSVSREKKESFPLTVTSAQKNPTAFYLCASSLTRGLKTQYFGPGTRLLVL.

The chain joins TRBV28 to TRBJ1-3; D might be TRBD1 (5 bases). The CDR3 extends over 16 amino acids. Germline V CDR1 and CDR2: MDHEN, SYDVKM. With 4 bases removed from V and 4 bases from J, the gap between germline ends came to 17 bases. For the CDR3, the DNA is TGTGCCAGCAGTTCACATGCGCAGGGATACGGAAACACCATATATTTT. Its protein is CASSSHAQGYGNTIYF. The whole variable domain, filled in from reference TRBV28 and TRBJ1-3, reads DVKVTQSSRYLVKRTGEKVFLECVQDMDHENMFWYRQDPGLGLRLIYFSYDVKMKEKGDIPEGYSVSREKKERFSLILESASTNQTSMYLCASSSHAQGYGNTIYFGEGSWLTVV.

The chain joins TRBV6-6 to TRBJ2-3, with 8 bases that match TRBD2. Trimming took 6 bases from V and 5 from J; bases not matched to a gene: 7. The CDR3 length is 14 residues. CDR1 and CDR2 from the germline V gene are MNHNY and SVGAGI (reference sequence). The CDR3 nucleotides are TGTGCCAGCAGCTTCTCGCGGGAGGTAGATACGCAGTATTTT. Translating it yields CASSFSREVDTQYF.

The chain employs TRBV23-1 and TRBJ1-4; 7 bases line up with TRBD1. TRBV23-1 has ORF status, its function being uncertain. V lost 10 bases and J lost 8; bases outside the gene matches: 13. CDR3 length equals 14 residues. In DNA form, the CDR3 reads TGCGCCATCTATATCATTGGGACAGAAGAAAAACTGTTTTTT. Residues: CAIYIIGTEEKLFF.